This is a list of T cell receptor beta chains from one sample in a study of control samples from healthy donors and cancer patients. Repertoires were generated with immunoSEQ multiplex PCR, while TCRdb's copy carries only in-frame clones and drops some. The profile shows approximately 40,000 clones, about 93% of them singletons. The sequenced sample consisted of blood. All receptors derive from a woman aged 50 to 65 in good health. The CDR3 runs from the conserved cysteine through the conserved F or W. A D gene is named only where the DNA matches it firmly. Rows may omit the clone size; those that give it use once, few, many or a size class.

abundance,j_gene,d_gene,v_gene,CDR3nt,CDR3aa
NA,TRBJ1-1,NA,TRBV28,TGTGCCAGCACTTCGGGTGTCGAAGCTTTCTTT,CASTSGVEAFF
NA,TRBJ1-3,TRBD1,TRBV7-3,TGTGCCTCCCAGACAGGGCCTGGAAACACCATATATTTT,CASQTGPGNTIYF
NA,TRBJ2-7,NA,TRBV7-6,TGTGCCAGCAGCGGGGACCGTACGGGGCAGTACTTC,CASSGDRTGQYF
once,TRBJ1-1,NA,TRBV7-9,TGTGCCAGCAGCTTCGGGGAGAACACTGAAGCTTTCTTT,CASSFGENTEAFF
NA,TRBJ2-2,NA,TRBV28,TGTGCCAGCACTCAGGGGGGGACCGGGGAGCTGTTTTTT,CASTQGGTGELFF
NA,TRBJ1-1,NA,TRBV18,TGTGCCAGCTCTCAAGGACAGTCCACTGAAGCTTTCTTT,CASSQGQSTEAFF
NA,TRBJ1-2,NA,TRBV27,TGTGCCAGCAGTACCAGGACGGAAAGAGGCTATGGCTACACCTTC,CASSTRTERGYGYTF
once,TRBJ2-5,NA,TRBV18,TGTGCCAGCTCACCTGGGGAGACCCAGTACTTC,CASSPGETQYF
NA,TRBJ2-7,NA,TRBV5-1,TGCGCCAGCAGCTTGGCTTACAGCTACGAGCAGTACTTC,CASSLAYSYEQYF
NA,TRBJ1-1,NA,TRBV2,TGTGCCAGCAGTAGGCCAGGCAGGCTCGCTGAAGCTTTCTTT,CASSRPGRLAEAFF
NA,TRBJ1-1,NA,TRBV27,TGTGCCAAAAAACATGGGGAGACTGAAGCTTTCTTT,CAKKHGETEAFF
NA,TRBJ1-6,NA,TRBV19,TGTGCCAGTAGTATTCTACGGGCTAGCAATTCACCCCTCCACTTT,CASSILRASNSPLHF
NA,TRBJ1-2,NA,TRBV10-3,TGTGCCGTAGGGGGGGACTTCTATGGCTACACCTTC,CAVGGDFYGYTF
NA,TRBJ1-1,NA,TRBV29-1,TGCAGCGTCCCGAAAGGGGGAAGCACTGAAGCTTTCTTT,CSVPKGGSTEAFF
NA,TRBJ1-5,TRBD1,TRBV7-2,TGTGCCAGCAGCTTACGGACAGGGGTTCAGCCCCAGCATTTT,CASSLRTGVQPQHF
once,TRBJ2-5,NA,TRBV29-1,TGCAGCGTTGAAGAGACCCAGTACTTC,CSVEETQYF
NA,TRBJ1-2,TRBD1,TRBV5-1,TGCGCCAGCAGCCCTCCCTCGGGACAGGGTGTTGGCTACACCTTC,CASSPPSGQGVGYTF
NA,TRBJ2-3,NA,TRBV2,TGTGCCAGCAGTGAGAACACCTACACAGATACGCAGTATTTT,CASSENTYTDTQYF
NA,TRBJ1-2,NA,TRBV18,TGTGCCAGCTCACTACAGGCGAACTATGGCTACACCTTC,CASSLQANYGYTF
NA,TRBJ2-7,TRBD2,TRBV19,TGTGCCTCAGGGGCTAGCGGGGGATACGAGCAGTACTTC,CASGASGGYEQYF
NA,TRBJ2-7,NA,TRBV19,TGTGCCAGTAGTATCAGCCATACTACAACCTACGAGCAGTACTTC,CASSISHTTTYEQYF
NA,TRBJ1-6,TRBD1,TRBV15,TGTGCCACCAGCAGAACCCAGGGGGCGCGTAATAATTCACCCCTCCACTTT,CATSRTQGARNNSPLHF
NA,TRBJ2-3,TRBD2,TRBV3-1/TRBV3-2,TGTGCCAGCACCCTCGGGGGGGGGCCTAAAGATACGCAGTATTTT,CASTLGGGPKDTQYF
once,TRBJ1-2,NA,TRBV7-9,TGTGCCAGCAGCCTTGGGACGGGAGTAGGCTACACCTTC,CASSLGTGVGYTF
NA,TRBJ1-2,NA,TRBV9,TGTGCCAGCAGCGCCGGGACAACGCAGGGCTACACCTTC,CASSAGTTQGYTF
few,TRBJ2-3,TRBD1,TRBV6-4,TGTGCCAGCAGTCCGGGACAGGGCACAGATACGCAGTATTTT,CASSPGQGTDTQYF
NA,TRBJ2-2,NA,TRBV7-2,TGTGCCAGCAATCGAGAACCCGGACCGAACACCGGGGAGCTGTTTTTT,CASNREPGPNTGELFF
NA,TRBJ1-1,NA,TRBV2,TGTGCCAGTGCGTCGGGCGGTTTCGACACTGAAGCTTTCTTT,CASASGGFDTEAFF
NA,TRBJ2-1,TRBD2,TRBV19,TGTGCCAGTAGCGCCAGGACTAGCGGGAACAATGAGCAGTTCTTC,CASSARTSGNNEQFF
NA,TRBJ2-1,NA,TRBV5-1,TGCGCCAGCAGCTTGGTACCAGCAGGTTACAATGAGCAGTTCTTC,CASSLVPAGYNEQFF
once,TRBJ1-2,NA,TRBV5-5,TGTGCCAGCAGCTTGGAGAGGGTAACGGGCTACACCTTC,CASSLERVTGYTF
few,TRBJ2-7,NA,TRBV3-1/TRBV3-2,TGTGCCAGCAGCCAAGTGTATGACGAGCAGTACTTC,CASSQVYDEQYF
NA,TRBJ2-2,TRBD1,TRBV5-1,TGCGCCAGCAGCCACAGGACAGGGGGCAACACCGGGGAGCTGTTTTTT,CASSHRTGGNTGELFF
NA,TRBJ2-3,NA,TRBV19,TGTGCCAGTAGTTTGGGTTACTCCACAGATACGCAGTATTTT,CASSLGYSTDTQYF
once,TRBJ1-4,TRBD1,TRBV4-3,TGCGCCAGCAGCTCGGACAGGGAAGGAGAAAAACTGTTTTTT,CASSSDREGEKLFF
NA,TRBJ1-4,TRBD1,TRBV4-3,TGCGCCAGCAGCCAAGTACAGGGGGCTAGTGAAAAACTGTTTTTT,CASSQVQGASEKLFF
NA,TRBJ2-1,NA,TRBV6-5,TGTGCCAGCAGTTACAGGTGGGGGGAGGATGAGCAGTTCTTC,CASSYRWGEDEQFF
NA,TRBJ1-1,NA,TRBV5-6,TGTGCCAGCAGCTTGGCCAGTGAAGCTTTCTTT,CASSLASEAFF
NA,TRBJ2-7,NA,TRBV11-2,TGTGCCAGCAGCTTAGTCCCCTCAGAATACTACGAGCAGTACTTC,CASSLVPSEYYEQYF
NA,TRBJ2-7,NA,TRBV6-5,TGTGCCAGCAGTTACAGGGTAGAGTCCTACGAGCAGTACTTC,CASSYRVESYEQYF
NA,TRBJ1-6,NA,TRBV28,TGTGCCAGCACCTTCCGCCCCCTCAGGGGCAGCTCCTATAATTCACCCCTCCACTTT,CASTFRPLRGSSYNSPLHF
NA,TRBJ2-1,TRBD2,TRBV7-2,TGTGCCAGCAGCGGACACCGGGGGGAGGCTGAGCAGTTCTTC,CASSGHRGEAEQFF
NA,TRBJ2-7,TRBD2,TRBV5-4,TGTGCCAGCAGCTTGGCGCGGGGGGGCTACGAGCAGTACTTC,CASSLARGGYEQYF
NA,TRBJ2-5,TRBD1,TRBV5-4,TGTGCCAGCAACAGCAGGGGGGAGACCCAGTACTTC,CASNSRGETQYF
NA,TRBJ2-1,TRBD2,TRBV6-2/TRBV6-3,TGTGCCAGCAGTCGCGGACTAGCGGGGACAGGTGAGCAGTTCTTC,CASSRGLAGTGEQFF
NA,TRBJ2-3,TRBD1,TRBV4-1,TGCGCCAGCAGCCAAGACGAGACAGGGACAGATACGCAGTATTTT,CASSQDETGTDTQYF
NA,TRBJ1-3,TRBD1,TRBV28,TGTGCCAGCAGTTTAGGTGGACAGGGAGGGAACACCATATATTTT,CASSLGGQGGNTIYF